These T cell receptor beta chains were read from a single sample in a study of ipilimumab plus nivolumab after autologous stem cell transplantation. Sequencing was performed with immunoSEQ multiplex PCR; in TCRdb, only in-frame clones are kept and a portion is missing. This sample has approximately 80,000 clones; around 80% occur once, and the top ten carry roughly 2.2%. The sample was PBMCs, taken in a trial of ipilimumab plus nivolumab as post-transplant consolidation. The receptors originated from a male donor with diffuse large B-cell lymphoma. Both conserved end residues are part of each CDR3. Size values are once, few and many counts, or a class for expanded clones, and some rows have none.

J: TRBJ2-1
size: -
V: TRBV18
CDR3: CASSPQRGGLDEQFF

J: TRBJ1-5
size: -
V: TRBV10-3
CDR3: CAISGGQGNQPQHF

J: TRBJ2-7
size: once
V: TRBV6-6
CDR3: CASSSLPQGGGYEQYF

J: TRBJ1-1
size: -
V: TRBV6-5
CDR3: CASTTGFSEAFF

J: TRBJ2-5
size: few
V: TRBV6-6
CDR3: CASSPFSGLQETQYF

J: TRBJ2-7
size: -
V: TRBV10-2
CDR3: CASSDFGSGLAGGKQYF

J: TRBJ1-6
size: few
V: TRBV27
CDR3: CASSLRGLGRNSPLHF

J: TRBJ2-1
size: -
V: TRBV27
CDR3: CASRAEDRRNNEQFF

J: TRBJ2-3
size: -
V: TRBV7-3
CDR3: CASSQAGGKTDTQYF

J: TRBJ1-3
size: -
V: TRBV9
CDR3: CASSVGAYSGNTIYF

J: TRBJ2-7
size: -
V: TRBV7-8
CDR3: CASSLGASSYEQYF

J: TRBJ2-4
size: few
V: TRBV30
CDR3: CAWTLRADKNIQYF

J: TRBJ2-1
size: -
V: TRBV7-2
CDR3: CASSLASGGAVFEQFF

J: TRBJ2-1
size: once
V: TRBV7-2
CDR3: CASSLAAVALNEQFF

J: TRBJ2-7
size: -
V: TRBV27
CDR3: CASRKEDRYFYEQYF

J: TRBJ1-1
size: -
V: TRBV11-2
CDR3: CASSIGQGGDTEAFF

J: TRBJ2-1
size: -
V: TRBV10-3
CDR3: CAISGGFEQFF

J: TRBJ2-7
size: -
V: TRBV5-5
CDR3: CASSRMRGPVGEQYF

J: TRBJ1-1
size: -
V: TRBV5-5
CDR3: CASSLVQGARTEAFF

J: TRBJ1-2
size: -
V: TRBV5-1
CDR3: CASSPQRTGYGYTF

J: TRBJ1-2
size: -
V: TRBV6-6
CDR3: CASSGGDYGYTF

J: TRBJ1-2
size: -
V: TRBV5-1
CDR3: CASSPNPTGYGYTF

J: TRBJ2-5
size: -
V: TRBV4-2
CDR3: CASSQVEAGQETQYF

J: TRBJ2-3
size: -
V: TRBV6-5
CDR3: CASSRRGDLTDTQYF

J: TRBJ2-1
size: once
V: TRBV6-1
CDR3: CASSVGWFSDEQFF

J: TRBJ1-5
size: -
V: TRBV10-3
CDR3: CAISGDSSNQPQHF

J: TRBJ2-3
size: -
V: TRBV7-2
CDR3: CASSFVPLDTQYF

J: TRBJ2-7
size: -
V: TRBV11-2
CDR3: CASSLLKNEQYF

J: TRBJ2-1
size: -
V: TRBV6-5
CDR3: CASSRTSGGVQFF

J: TRBJ2-2
size: -
V: TRBV9
CDR3: CASSVGDVGGANTGELFF

J: TRBJ1-5
size: -
V: TRBV28
CDR3: CASSLGGGGNQPQHF

J: TRBJ1-2
size: -
V: TRBV29-1
CDR3: CSVQTGLNGYTF

J: TRBJ2-3
size: -
V: TRBV19
CDR3: CASSLDGSTDTQYF

J: TRBJ1-2
size: -
V: TRBV6-5
CDR3: CASRDNRGSTF

J: TRBJ1-4
size: -
V: TRBV18
CDR3: CASSPLQGGDEKLFF

J: TRBJ1-2
size: few
V: TRBV6-5
CDR3: CASSSRQGHYGYTF

J: TRBJ2-5
size: -
V: TRBV7-2
CDR3: CASSRDAGATQYF

J: TRBJ1-6
size: -
V: TRBV5-1
CDR3: CASSMEQAGSPLHF

J: TRBJ1-1
size: once
V: TRBV2
CDR3: CASSRDGNTEAFF

J: TRBJ2-5
size: -
V: TRBV6-5
CDR3: CASSYSTFGGETQYF

J: TRBJ1-1
size: -
V: TRBV29-1
CDR3: CSVVPGQGAVTTEAFF

J: TRBJ2-1
size: -
V: TRBV29-1
CDR3: CSVRDGTYNEQFF

J: TRBJ2-6
size: few
V: TRBV5-1
CDR3: CASSPLPSGANVLTF

J: TRBJ2-1
size: once
V: TRBV5-1
CDR3: CASTLAGDFNEQFF

J: TRBJ1-5
size: -
V: TRBV28
CDR3: CASSLLVSDKENQPQHF

J: TRBJ1-1
size: -
V: TRBV6-4
CDR3: CASSAIYTEAFF

J: TRBJ2-3
size: -
V: TRBV7-9
CDR3: CASSLTGGTDTQYF

J: TRBJ2-3
size: -
V: TRBV5-1
CDR3: CASSPTVGGGSTDTQYF

J: TRBJ2-3
size: -
V: TRBV7-2
CDR3: CASSSTSGGVIDTQYF

J: TRBJ1-1
size: -
V: TRBV27
CDR3: CASSLSRSTEAFF